Below, 14 T cell receptor beta chains from the same sample are listed, as sequenced in a study of brain T cells in children with intractable seizures. Clones were sequenced by immunoSEQ multiplex PCR, and TCRdb holds only the in-frame ones, with some missing. The sample holds about 80,000 clones; approximately 89% are singletons and the top ten take around 24%. The material was peripheral blood, obtained at surgery. The source is a girl aged 2-10 years with Rasmussen encephalitis and intractable seizures.

J is TRBJ2-5 and V is TRBV5-1; 7 bases are shared with TRBD1. The CDR3 loop spans 15 amino acids. In germline, CDR1 is SGHRS, CDR2 YFSETQ. J lost 0 bases, V lost 3 bases, and 5 bases had no gene match. The CDR3 nucleotides read TGCGCCAGCAGCTGGCGTACAGGGGACCAAGAGACCCAGTACTTC. Translated, it gives CASSWRTGDQETQYF.

The chain employs TRBV6-1 and TRBJ2-2; D perhaps matches TRBD2 (6 bases). The CDR3 spans 14 residues. V lost 3 bases to trimming and J lost 7 bases, with 12 bases between them. The germline gives CDR1 MNHNS, CDR2 SASEGT. CDR3 DNA sequence: TGTGCCAGCAGTGAGGGGGGAAGGATCGGGGAGCTGTTTTTT. Its protein is CASSEGGRIGELFF.

This clone was seen a few times. The chain combines TRBV6-4 with TRBJ2-4; maybe TRBD2 (5 bases). The V and J ends lost 3 bases and 6 bases respectively, with 9 bases between them. The germline V gene encodes CDR1 MRHNA and CDR2 SNTAGT. The CDR3 has 13 residues. CDR3 sequence (DNA): TGTGCCAGCAGTGAAGGGAGTGGAAACATTCAGTACTTC. It encodes CASSEGSGNIQYF.

V is TRBV5-1 and J is TRBJ2-7; 9 nucleotides align to TRBD2. The CDR3 contains 14 residues. CDR1 and CDR2 (germline): SGHRS, YFSETQ. V lost 5 bases and J lost 6; bases outside the gene matches: 9. The CDR3 DNA reads as TGCGCCAGCAGACCACGGACTAGCGTATTCGAGCAGTACTTC. Translating it yields CASRPRTSVFEQYF.

V and J are TRBV5-6 and TRBJ2-5; D is unresolved. In germline, CDR1 is SGHDT, CDR2 YYEEEE. Trimming removed 1 base at V and 5 bases at J, with 12 bases between. The CDR3 covers 14 residues. CDR3 region: CASSLPHPTETQYF. As DNA, the CDR3 is TGTGCCAGCAGCTTGCCCCACCCGACCGAGACCCAGTACTTC.

This chain uses TRBV30 with TRBJ2-1; D is ambiguous. Looked up from germline, CDR1 is GTSNPN and CDR2 is SVGIG (reference sequence). The ends were cut back, 2 bases at V and 9 bases at J, with 5 bases in the middle. The CDR3 extends over 10 amino acids. CDR3 DNA: TGTGCCTGGAGTAACGTTGAGCAGTTCTTC. Its protein product is CAWSNVEQFF.

The rearrangement joins TRBV30 to TRBJ2-3; D is uncertain. The V end was cut by 8 bases, the J end by 4 bases, with 10 bases between. The CDR3 is 11 residues long. Per the germline V gene, CDR1 is GTSNPN and CDR2 is SVGIG (reference sequence). CDR3 DNA sequence: TGTGCCGGGCGGCTAGCAGATACGCAGTATTTT. It specifies CAGRLADTQYF. Combining the CDR3 with reference TRBV30 and TRBJ2-3 gives the whole variable domain SQTIHQWPATLVQPVGSPLSLECTVEGTSNPNLYWYRQAAGRGLQLLFYSVGIGQISSEVPQNLSASRPQDRQFILSSKKLLLSDSGFYLCAGRLADTQYFGPGTRLTVL.

The chain recombines TRBV7-6 with TRBJ2-2; D is undetermined. Germline-derived CDR1 and CDR2 are SGHVS and FNYEAQ. This CDR3 spans 17 amino acids. Deletions cut 0 bases from V and 5 bases from J, with 16 bases between. The CDR3 region has the DNA TGTGCCAGCAGCTTAGCGCTTGCCCCTCTCGGAACCGGGGAGCTGTTTTTT. It encodes CASSLALAPLGTGELFF.

V and J are TRBV14 and TRBJ2-5, with TRBD2 identical over 10 bases. The CDR3 covers 15 residues. Germline loops: CDR1 SGHDN, CDR2 FVKESK. With V trimmed by 0 bases and J by 10 bases, 8 bases remained unmatched. The CDR3 DNA reads as TGTGCCAGCAGCCAAGATTGGACTAGCGGCTGGGGCCAGTACTTC. Translating gives CASSQDWTSGWGQYF. Combining the CDR3 with reference TRBV14 and TRBJ2-5 gives the whole variable domain EAGVTQFPSHSVIEKGQTVTLRCDPISGHDNLYWYRRVMGKEIKFLLHFVKESKQDESGMPNNRFLAERTGGTYSTLKVQPAELEDSGVYFCASSQDWTSGWGQYFGPGTRLLVL.

The chain couples TRBV9 to TRBJ2-7; 8 positions agree with TRBD1. V trimming: 0 bases; J trimming: 2 bases; junction bases outside the gene matches: 4. The CDR3 sequence is 15 residues long. Per the germline V gene, CDR1 is SGDLS and CDR2 is YYNGEE. This CDR3 is CASSVGRDRTYEQYF. Written as DNA, the CDR3 is TGTGCCAGCAGCGTAGGCCGGGACAGGACCTACGAGCAGTACTTC. Full variable domain (rest looked up from reference TRBV9 and TRBJ2-7): DSGVTQTPKHLITATGQRVTLRCSPRSGDLSVYWYQQSLDQGLQFLIQYYNGEERAKGNILERFSAQQFPDLHSELNLSSLELGDSALYFCASSVGRDRTYEQYFGPGTRLTVT.

This chain joins TRBV27 and TRBJ2-7, with a tentative D call TRBD2 (7 bases). V lost 5 bases and J lost 5, with 22 bases in between. Germline V gene data show CDR1 as MNHEY and CDR2 as SMNVEV (reference sequence). The CDR3 contains 16 residues. CDR3: CASSPRVTGGGDEQYF. The DNA of the CDR3 is TGTGCCAGCAGTCCCCGCGTTACGGGGGGCGGTGACGAGCAGTACTTC.

This chain uses TRBV7-9 with TRBJ2-3; possible D gene TRBD1, 5 bases. Germline V gene sequence: CDR1 SEHNR, CDR2 FQNEAQ (reference sequence). The CDR3 extends over 16 amino acids. Between the trimmed V and J ends, which lost 4 bases and 0 bases, there was a span of 14 bases. The CDR3 DNA reads TGTGCCAGCAGCTCCAATCAGGGTTTGAGCACAGATACGCAGTATTTT. As protein: CASSSNQGLSTDTQYF. Full variable domain (outside the CDR3, taken from reference TRBV7-9 and TRBJ2-3): DTGVSQNPRHKITKRGQNVTFRCDPISEHNRLYWYRQTLGQGPEFLTYFQNEAQLEKSRLLSDRFSAERPKGSFSTLEIQRTEQGDSAMYLCASSSNQGLSTDTQYFGPGTRLTVL.

The chain has TRBV27 and TRBJ2-3; 7 bases are shared with TRBD1. CDR1 MNHEY and CDR2 SMNVEV come from the germline V gene (reference sequence). The V segment lost 2 bases and the J segment 2 bases; nucleotides outside the gene matches: 10. The CDR3 runs to 17 residues. The CDR3 protein is CASSLMGPDRITDTQYF. CDR3 coding DNA: TGTGCCAGCAGTTTAATGGGCCCGGACAGGATCACAGATACGCAGTATTTT.

This chain links TRBV19 with TRBJ1-2; 7 bases are a match to TRBD1. CDR3 length equals 13 residues. Germline loops: CDR1 LNHDA, CDR2 SQIVND (reference sequence). J lost 8 bases, V lost 3 bases, and 6 bases had no gene match. CDR3 DNA: TGTGCCAGTAGTATCCCGACAGGGAAAGGCTACACCTTC. This codes for CASSIPTGKGYTF. Complete variable domain (other parts from reference TRBV19 and TRBJ1-2): DGGITQSPKYLFRKEGQNVTLSCEQNLNHDAMYWYRQDPGQGLRLIYYSQIVNDFQKGDIAEGYSVSREKKESFPLTVTSAQKNPTAFYLCASSIPTGKGYTFGSGTRLTVV.